This TCR beta chain was observed in a study of glioma-infiltrating T cells after dendritic cell vaccination. Findings of the study overall: Few patients contributed both blood and tumor specimens.

As regards this clone: What it recognizes is unknown.

Measured with immunoSEQ multiplex PCR; TCRdb has only the in-frame clones, and not every one. Of some 60,000 clones listed, around 85% were seen once; the top ten hold around a sixth. Time point described: after dendritic cell vaccination, including at tumor progression/relapse. Fresh-frozen tumor tissue and more than two years of survival data were available for all. CDR1 is LNHDA and CDR2 is SQIVND in the germline V gene (reference sequence). This CDR3 has 14 amino acids. J gave up 2 bases and V 6 bases, and 3 bases lay outside the gene matches. The chain has TRBV19 and TRBJ2-3; 9 bases fit TRBD1. The specimen was blood, collected after dendritic cell vaccination. The clonotype was recovered from a human donor with glioblastoma. The DNA of the CDR3 is TGTGCCAGTAGGGACAGGGGAAACACAGATACGCAGTATTTT. It specifies CASRDRGNTDTQYF.